What follows are 30 T cell receptor beta chains derived from one specimen sequenced in a study of T cell responses to AZD1222 COVID-19 vaccine (TCRdb year 2021). To prepare the library, the immunoSEQ multiplex PCR assay was applied. Sourced from immuneACCESS, this table was stored by TCRdb with only in-frame sequences that have V and J called. A share of the clones is absent; for the studies checked, an unresolved V gene accounts for under half, and the remainder has no known explanation. The sample records tens of thousands of clones, roughly 74% of which are singletons. The ten largest account for around 4% of the sample. Read against the paper, the sample's time point label means: about 28 days (+/-7) after the second vaccine dose. Sequencing was performed on peripheral blood, taken 28 days after the second AZD1222 dose. These receptors originate from an adult who received the AZD1222 COVID-19 vaccine.

This chain joins TRBV18 and TRBJ2-3; TRBD1 might be the D (5 bases). The CDR3 loop spans 15 amino acids. Deletions cut 3 bases from V and 0 bases from J, with 10 bases between. Germline assignment: CDR1 KGHSH and CDR2 LQKENI. CDR3 amino acids: CASSPLTASTDTQYF. The DNA for the CDR3 is TGTGCCAGCTCACCCTTGACAGCTAGCACAGATACGCAGTATTTT.

The chain carries TRBV2 and TRBJ1-1; possibly TRBD1 for D (5 bases). V was clipped by 4 bases and J by 6 bases, with 15 bases between them. Germline CDR1 SNHLY, CDR2 FYNNEI. The CDR3 totals 14 residues. CDR3 amino acids: CASSVRQQNPEAFF. The CDR3 DNA reads as TGTGCCAGCAGTGTGAGACAGCAAAATCCTGAAGCTTTCTTT.

The chain combines TRBV9 with TRBJ2-3, with no clear D. The CDR3 loop spans 13 amino acids. The ends were cut back, 3 bases at V and 10 bases at J, with 15 bases in the middle. Germline V gene lookup returns CDR1 SGDLS and CDR2 YYNGEE. The CDR3 is CASSATTGGPQYF. Written as DNA, the CDR3 is TGTGCCAGCAGCGCCACTACCGGCGGCCCGCAGTATTTT. The variable domain in full, with the rest retrieved from reference TRBV9 and TRBJ2-3, is DSGVTQTPKHLITATGQRVTLRCSPRSGDLSVYWYQQSLDQGLQFLIQYYNGEERAKGNILERFSAQQFPDLHSELNLSSLELGDSALYFCASSATTGGPQYFGPGTRLTVL.

V usage is TRBV18 and J usage is TRBJ2-2; TRBD1 is a possible D gene (6 bases). Trimming shortened V by 3 bases and J by 4 bases, and 15 bases separated the two germline ends. The germline CDR1 and CDR2 sequences are KGHSH and LQKENI. The CDR3 has 16 amino acids. The CDR3 nucleotides read TGTGCCAGCTCACCCCCGGACAGACCCCTCACCGGGGAGCTGTTTTTT. This encodes CASSPPDRPLTGELFF. Based on the CDR3 plus reference TRBV18 and TRBJ2-2, the full variable domain is NAGVMQNPRHLVRRRGQEARLRCSPMKGHSHVYWYRQLPEEGLKFMVYLQKENIIDESGMPKERFSAEFPKEGPSILRIQQVVRGDSAAYFCASSPPDRPLTGELFFGEGSRLTVL.

This chain connects TRBV11-2 to TRBJ2-1, with a weak D call TRBD2 (5 bases). The germline V gene has CDR1 SGHAT and CDR2 FQNNGV. The CDR3 extends over 12 amino acids. Deletions cut 6 bases from V and 12 bases from J, with 15 bases between. DNA of the CDR3: TGTGCCAGCAGATTCGAGGGAGTGGGGCAGTTCTTC. Protein product: CASRFEGVGQFF.

V is TRBV9 and J is TRBJ2-2; 11 nucleotides align to TRBD1. The length of the CDR3 is 17 residues. Germline lookup yields CDR1 SGDLS and CDR2 YYNGEE. V was pared by 7 bases and J by 4 bases, with 12 bases of the junction left unmatched. The CDR3 DNA reads as TGTGCCAGCGGAAGGACAGGGGGCTCTAGAAGCACCGGGGAGCTGTTTTTT. The encoded protein is CASGRTGGSRSTGELFF.

This clone was counted only a few times. The chain has TRBV30 and TRBJ1-2, with no clear D. Germline assignment: CDR1 GTSNPN and CDR2 SVGIG (reference sequence). The CDR3 spans 13 residues. Trimming pared 4 bases from V and 1 base from J, leaving 10 bases between. CDR3 sequence (DNA): TGTGCCTGGACCCAGTACATTAACTATGGCTACACCTTC. This gives the protein CAWTQYINYGYTF.

The chain links TRBV6-5 to TRBJ2-1; 11 positions match TRBD2. The CDR3 length is 14 residues. From germline, CDR1 is MNHEY and CDR2 SVGAGI. J gave up 8 bases and V 7 bases, and 7 bases lay outside the gene matches. The CDR3 nucleotides read TGTGCCAGCAAGGCTAGCGGGAGGCTGGATGAGCAGTTCTTC. Residues: CASKASGRLDEQFF.

In the case of this clone: One end of the junction does not line up with germline, which may come from a read error. Different DNA sequences within this sample yield the same CDR3. The chain has TRBV7-2 and TRBJ2-7, with D maybe TRBD1 (5 bases). The CDR3 contains 15 residues. Germline V gives CDR1 SGHTA, CDR2 FQGNSA. CDR3 region: CASSLASGPAYEQYF. The CDR3 DNA sequence: TGTGCCAGCAGCTTAGCGTCAGGGCCTGCCTATGAGCAGTACTTC.

V gene TRBV18 combines with J gene TRBJ1-1, with no clear D. V gave up 6 bases and J gave up 0 bases, with 17 bases separating them. The CDR3 sequence is 16 residues long. CDR1 and CDR2 from the germline V gene are KGHSH and LQKENI. CDR3 sequence (DNA): TGTGCCAGCTCTATACAGAGTAGCGGTATGAACACTGAAGCTTTCTTT. Amino acids: CASSIQSSGMNTEAFF.

This chain links TRBV9 with TRBJ1-2; D unresolved. Per the germline V gene, CDR1 is SGDLS and CDR2 is YYNGEE. V lost 2 bases, J lost 8 bases, and 13 bases lay in between. CDR3 length: 13 amino acids. CDR3 residues: CASSVGLHEGYTF. The CDR3 nucleotides read TGTGCCAGCAGCGTCGGCTTACATGAGGGCTACACCTTC.

The CDR3 loop reads CASSYSFQSAFYGYTF. The CDR3 region has the DNA TGTGCCAGCAGTTACTCTTTTCAGTCAGCCTTCTATGGCTACACCTTC. This rearrangement joins TRBV6-5 to TRBJ1-2, with D unresolved. Germline CDR1 reads MNHEY; CDR2 reads SVGAGI. The V end lost 0 bases, the J end lost 4 bases, and 15 bases lay between the germline ends. The CDR3 spans 16 residues.

The chain recombines TRBV6-4 with TRBJ2-3; 8 bases are a match to TRBD2. Germline CDR1 is MRHNA and CDR2 is SNTAGT. This CDR3 region has 18 residues. Trimming removed 0 bases from V and 4 bases from J; junction bases left unmatched: 12. Here the CDR3 reads CASSDSSIRGGLSDTQYF. CDR3 bases: TGTGCCAGCAGTGACTCGAGCATTCGGGGGGGGCTCTCAGATACGCAGTATTTT.

This clone was seen a few times. This chain joins TRBV7-2 and TRBJ1-5, with TRBD1 matching over 7 bases. The CDR3 has 15 residues. Germline CDR1 is SGHTA and CDR2 is FQGNSA. The V segment lost 2 bases and the J segment 3 bases; nucleotides outside the gene matches: 4. The CDR3 protein is CASSLRTGPNQPQHF. In nucleotides, the CDR3 is TGTGCCAGCAGCTTACGGACAGGTCCCAATCAGCCCCAGCATTTT.

The chain has TRBV5-6 and TRBJ2-3; D gene ambiguous. Germline V gene lookup returns CDR1 SGHDT and CDR2 YYEEEE. With 4 bases removed from V and 2 bases from J, the gap between germline ends came to 14 bases. The CDR3 loop spans 15 amino acids. CDR3 region: CASSLRSGLTDTQYF. Here the CDR3 DNA reads TGTGCCAGCAGCCTCAGATCGGGCCTCACAGATACGCAGTATTTT.

The rearrangement joins TRBV27 to TRBJ1-6; D ambiguous. The CDR3 consists of 16 residues. Per germline, CDR1 MNHEY and CDR2 SMNVEV (reference sequence). Trimming removed 5 bases at V and 0 bases at J, with 11 bases between. As DNA, the CDR3 is TGTGCCAGCAGTCCCGAAGCGTCCTCCTATAATTCACCCCTCCACTTT. Its translation is CASSPEASSYNSPLHF.

The chain carries TRBV18 and TRBJ2-1, with TRBD1 matching 10 bases. CDR3 size: 16 residues. CDR1 KGHSH and CDR2 LQKENI come from the germline V gene. V was clipped by 2 bases and J by 8 bases; unmatched bases: 9. The CDR3 here is CASSPLPGQGTDEQFF. Written as DNA, the CDR3 is TGTGCCAGCTCACCATTGCCGGGACAGGGGACCGATGAGCAGTTCTTC. The entire variable domain, with the rest obtained from reference TRBV18 and TRBJ2-1, is as follows: NAGVMQNPRHLVRRRGQEARLRCSPMKGHSHVYWYRQLPEEGLKFMVYLQKENIIDESGMPKERFSAEFPKEGPSILRIQQVVRGDSAAYFCASSPLPGQGTDEQFFGPGTRLTVL.

V gene TRBV11-2 combines with J gene TRBJ1-6, with D uncertain. V lost 3 bases, J lost 10 bases, and 10 bases lay in between. There are 13 residues in the CDR3. CDR1 and CDR2 (germline): SGHAT, FQNNGV. CDR3 region: CASSFATISPLHF. The CDR3 nucleotides are TGTGCCAGCAGCTTCGCTACTATATCACCCCTCCACTTT.

CDR3 residues: CASSQWIDEKLFF. The CDR3 DNA follows: TGTGCCAGCAGCCAATGGATAGATGAAAAACTGTTTTTT. This rearrangement joins TRBV3-1 (or the pseudogene TRBV3-2) to TRBJ1-4, with D uncertain. V was shortened by 2 bases and J by 6 bases, with 7 bases between the two germline ends. This CDR3 spans 13 amino acids. Looked up from germline, CDR1 is LGHDT and CDR2 is YNNKEL (reference sequence).

The gene calls are TRBV19 and TRBJ1-6; D gene ambiguous. The V end lost 7 bases, the J end lost 7 bases, and 17 bases lay between the germline ends. This CDR3 is 15 amino acids long. Germline-derived CDR1 and CDR2 are LNHDA and SQIVND (reference sequence). CDR3 nucleotides: TGTGCCAGTACCCGCGACACTTTCGCAAATTCACCCCTCCACTTT. Translation: CASTRDTFANSPLHF.

The V gene is TRBV18, the J gene TRBJ1-3; a possible D gene is TRBD1 (5 bases). This CDR3 is 15 amino acids long. Germline V gene lookup returns CDR1 KGHSH and CDR2 LQKENI. Trimming cost V 5 bases and J 3 bases, with 14 bases left between them. CDR3 protein: CASSAFQGGGNTIYF. The DNA for the CDR3 is TGTGCCAGCTCAGCCTTCCAGGGTGGTGGAAACACCATATATTTT.

This clone was recorded only once. V is TRBV3-1 (or the pseudogene TRBV3-2) and J is TRBJ2-7, with 8 bases fitting TRBD1. V trimming: 3 bases; J trimming: 8 bases; junction bases outside the gene matches: 3. Germline values: CDR1 LGHDT, CDR2 YNNKEL (reference sequence). The CDR3 length is 12 residues. CDR3 sequence reads: CASSHRQGKQYF. As DNA, the CDR3 is TGTGCCAGCAGCCATAGACAGGGGAAGCAGTACTTC.

The chain recombines TRBV5-1 with TRBJ1-6; a weak D match, TRBD1 (5 bases). V dropped 1 base and J dropped 10 bases, with 21 bases sitting between them. Germline V gene sequence: CDR1 SGHRS, CDR2 YFSETQ. The length of the CDR3 is 17 residues. CDR3 region: CASSLSTPGAGNSPLHF. The CDR3 DNA reads TGCGCCAGCAGCTTGTCTACCCCCGGGGCAGGGAACTCACCCCTCCACTTT. Full variable domain (outside the CDR3, taken from reference TRBV5-1 and TRBJ1-6): KAGVTQTPRYLIKTRGQQVTLSCSPISGHRSVSWYQQTPGQGLQFLFEYFSETQRNKGNFPGRFSGRQFSNSRSEMNVSTLELGDSALYLCASSLSTPGAGNSPLHFGNGTRLTVT.

The V call is TRBV7-9, the J call TRBJ2-1; 12 nucleotides agree with TRBD2. The CDR3 sequence is 14 residues long. The junction had 4 bases not matched to a gene; V was cut back by 6 bases and J by 7 bases. In germline, CDR1 is SEHNR, CDR2 FQNEAQ (reference sequence). CDR3 bases: TGTGCCAGCAGATCCGGGACTAGCGGGAATGAGCAGTTCTTC. It translates to CASRSGTSGNEQFF.

This clone has just one count. V usage is TRBV7-2 and J usage is TRBJ2-5; 9 nucleotides match TRBD1. Germline CDR1 SGHTA, CDR2 FQGNSA. The CDR3 loop spans 16 amino acids. Trimming took 7 bases from V and 5 from J; bases not matched to a gene: 14. CDR3 sequence (DNA): TGTGCCAGCAAAAAACAGGGGGCAAGCCCGGTCGAGACCCAGTACTTC. This codes for CASKKQGASPVETQYF.

The chain is built from TRBV9 and TRBJ1-2; possible D gene TRBD1, 5 bases. The length of the CDR3 is 13 residues. Per the germline V gene, CDR1 is SGDLS and CDR2 is YYNGEE. The V end lost 3 bases, the J end lost 4 bases, and 10 bases lay between the germline ends. The DNA for the CDR3 is TGTGCCAGCAGCGCCGGGACGGTCTATGGCTACACCTTC. It translates to CASSAGTVYGYTF.

CDR3 DNA: TGTGCCAGCAGCAAGGCGGGGGCGCGAGATACGCAGTATTTT. Its protein product is CASSKAGARDTQYF. The chain links TRBV5-4 to TRBJ2-3; D perhaps matches TRBD2 (7 bases). Trimming took off 4 bases at V and 5 bases at J, with 14 bases between the two ends. The CDR3 is 14 residues long. The V gene's germline CDR1 is SGHNT and CDR2 YYREEE (reference sequence).

This clone was seen once. The chain carries TRBV7-6 and TRBJ2-1, with a tentative D call TRBD1 (6 bases). The CDR3 has 18 amino acids. V was clipped by 1 base and J by 6 bases, with 22 bases between them. The germline CDR1 and CDR2 sequences are SGHVS and FNYEAQ. The DNA for the CDR3 is TGTGCCAGCAGCTTAGTAGGGGCGGCCAGGGGTTCTGGCAATGAGCAGTTCTTC. Translated: CASSLVGAARGSGNEQFF. Combining the CDR3 with reference TRBV7-6 and TRBJ2-1 gives the whole variable domain GAGVSQSPRYKVTKRGQDVALRCDPISGHVSLYWYRQALGQGPEFLTYFNYEAQQDKSGLPNDRFSAERPEGSISTLTIQRTEQRDSAMYRCASSLVGAARGSGNEQFFGPGTRLTVL.

This clone is deemed medium-sized. The rearrangement links TRBV6-5 to TRBJ2-2, with 9 nucleotides matching TRBD1. V was pared by 5 bases and J by 6 bases, with 7 bases of the junction left unmatched. CDR3 size: 15 residues. Germline-derived CDR1 and CDR2 are MNHEY and SVGAGI. In DNA, the CDR3 is TGTGCCAGCAGTACGGACAGGGGAAGATCCGGGGAGCTGTTTTTT. Translating gives CASSTDRGRSGELFF.

CDR3 amino acids: CASSLPPNTEAFF. The DNA for the CDR3 is TGTGCCAGCAGTCTACCTCCGAACACTGAAGCTTTCTTT. The gene calls are TRBV28 and TRBJ1-1, with D unresolved. This CDR3 has 13 residues. The V gene lost 5 bases and the J gene lost 1 base, with 8 bases spanning the gap. Looked up from germline, CDR1 is MDHEN and CDR2 is SYDVKM.